This TCR beta chain emerged from a study of Ad26.COV2.S vaccination and SARS-CoV-2 variants. Produced via immunoSEQ multiplex PCR; TCRdb's table is partial and in-frame only. The sample lists roughly 410,000 clones, about four fifths occurring once. Treatment of the sample: around 19 received Ad26.COV2.S at low or high dose, single or two shots; about 5 received placebo; per-sample allocation not given. Sampling happened 63 days after the first vaccine or placebo injection. The donor's status was that of an adult aged 18-55 years in Boston. An Ad26 vector that expressed Wuhan-strain SARS-CoV-2 spike constituted the vaccine. Germline CDR1 reads SGHKS; CDR2 reads YYEKEE (reference sequence). Losses at the gene ends were 1 base for V and 0 bases for J; bases not matched to a gene: 2. The CDR3 has 17 amino acids.

The chain is built from TRBV5-5 and TRBJ2-1; 12 positions match TRBD2. The sequence derives from a person between 18 and 65 years old who received the Ad26.COV2.S COVID-19 vaccine or a placebo. Here the sequenced sample was peripheral blood, taken in a trial of Ad26.COV2.S vaccine versus placebo. DNA for the CDR3: TGTGCCAGCAGCTTGAGACTAGCGGGGGCCTCCTACAATGAGCAGTTCTTC. Amino acid sequence: CASSLRLAGASYNEQFF.